The clone carrying this T cell receptor (beta chain) was seen a few times. The antigen is unknown. Here immunoSEQ multiplex PCR was the method, and the copy in TCRdb shows in-frame clones only, minus some. The table has around 24,000 clones, more than 65% seen once. This sample's time point: cycle 4 day 1 (C4D1), after 5 to 7 weeks of nivolumab. Autologous stem cell transplantation was followed by relapse in every patient, and brentuximab vedotin exposure varied. This specimen belongs to a study of PD-1 blockade in classical Hodgkin lymphoma. Regarding the study as a whole: CD4+ TCR diversity climbed significantly by C4D1, unlike CD8+ TCR diversity.

The germline V gene encodes CDR1 SNHLY and CDR2 FYNNEI. The CDR3 covers 12 residues. V dropped 7 bases and J dropped 4 bases, with 8 bases sitting between them. Sequenced material: peripheral blood mononuclear cells (PBMCs), taken before the fourth cycle of nivolumab. The sequence came from a human donor with classical Hodgkin lymphoma. The chain carries TRBV2 and TRBJ1-5; D gene ambiguous. The CDR3 DNA is TGTGCCAGCACGGTCGGGAATCAGCCCCAGCATTTT. Amino acids: CASTVGNQPQHF.